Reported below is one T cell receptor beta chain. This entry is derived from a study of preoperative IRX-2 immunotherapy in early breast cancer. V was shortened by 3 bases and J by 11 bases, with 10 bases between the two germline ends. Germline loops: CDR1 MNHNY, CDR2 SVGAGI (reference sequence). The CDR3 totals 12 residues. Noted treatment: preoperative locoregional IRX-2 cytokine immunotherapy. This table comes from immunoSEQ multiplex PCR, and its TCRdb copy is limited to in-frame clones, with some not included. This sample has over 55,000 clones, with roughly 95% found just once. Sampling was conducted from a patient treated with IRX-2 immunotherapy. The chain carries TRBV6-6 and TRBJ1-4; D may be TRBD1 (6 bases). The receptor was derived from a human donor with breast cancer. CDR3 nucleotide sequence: TGTGCCAGCAGTTATAGGGGGGGGAAACTGTTTTTT. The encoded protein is CASSYRGGKLFF.